Below are 10 T cell receptor beta chains sequenced from a single sample in a study of Ad26.COV2.S vaccination and SARS-CoV-2 variants. Treatment described: approximately 18 received Ad26.COV2.S at low or high dose, single or two shots; 5 received placebo; per-sample allocation not given. The samples date from day 63 after the first vaccine or placebo injection. Sequenced by immunoSEQ multiplex PCR; TCRdb stores in-frame clones only, minus some. The sample lists hundreds of thousands of clones; 70% to 90% were seen once. The sequencing used peripheral blood, collected in a trial of Ad26.COV2.S vaccine versus placebo. Receptors were obtained from a person aged 18-60 years who received the Ad26.COV2.S COVID-19 vaccine or a placebo.

This rearrangement joins TRBV6-2 or TRBV6-3 to TRBJ2-7; D is uncertain. Germline V gene sequence: CDR1 MNHEY, CDR2 SVGEGT. This CDR3 is 14 amino acids long. V was shortened by 5 bases and J by 0 bases, with 11 bases between the two germline ends. Written as DNA, the CDR3 is TGTGCCAGCAGTCCCGACATCCCCTCCTACGAGCAGTACTTC. This translates into CASSPDIPSYEQYF.

The genes are TRBV19 and TRBJ1-4, with 8 nucleotides matching TRBD1. Losses at the gene ends were 5 bases for V and 14 bases for J; bases not matched to a gene: 7. Germline-derived CDR1 and CDR2 are LNHDA and SQIVND (reference sequence). CDR3 size: 12 residues. CDR3 DNA sequence: TGTGCCAGTAGTCCTCAGGGGGCTTACCTGTTTTTT. This codes for CASSPQGAYLFF.

The rearrangement joins TRBV7-2 to TRBJ1-6; D call uncertain. The ends were cut back, 1 base at V and 7 bases at J, with 8 bases in the middle. The CDR3 consists of 14 residues. Germline CDR1 and CDR2: SGHTA and FQGNSA. CDR3 DNA sequence: TGTGCCAGCAGCTTAGTGGAAATAAATTCACCCCTCCACTTT. This sequence encodes CASSLVEINSPLHF.

V usage is TRBV3-1 (or the pseudogene TRBV3-2) and J usage is TRBJ1-5; D is perhaps TRBD1 (6 bases). Germline V gives CDR1 LGHDT, CDR2 YNNKEL (reference sequence). V was trimmed by 8 bases and J by 4 bases, leaving 12 bases between them. The CDR3 has 13 amino acids. The CDR3 is CASQQGGNQPQHF. The CDR3 DNA reads TGTGCCAGCCAACAGGGAGGTAATCAGCCCCAGCATTTT.

The chain carries TRBV7-3 and TRBJ2-3; D is possibly TRBD2 (7 bases). V dropped 0 bases and J dropped 5 bases, with 12 bases sitting between them. The CDR3 is 15 residues long. Per the germline V gene, CDR1 is SGHTA and CDR2 is FQGTGA. The CDR3 protein is CASSLTGGAGDTQYF. The DNA of the CDR3 is TGTGCCAGCAGCTTAACAGGGGGGGCAGGAGATACGCAGTATTTT.

The chain carries TRBV18 and TRBJ1-1; D ambiguous. This CDR3 region has 15 residues. V dropped 6 bases and J dropped 1 base, with 15 bases sitting between them. Germline CDR1 is KGHSH and CDR2 is LQKENI. The CDR3 loop reads CASSTGRERNTEAFF. DNA for the CDR3: TGTGCCAGCTCCACCGGGCGTGAGAGGAACACTGAAGCTTTCTTT.

This chain uses TRBV14 with TRBJ2-7; D ambiguous. This CDR3 region has 13 residues. Trimming left V 4 bases short and J 2 bases short, with 9 bases between. CDR1 and CDR2 from the germline V gene are SGHDN and FVKESK. CDR3 in amino acids: CASSRQVTYEQYF. As DNA, the CDR3 is TGTGCCAGCAGCCGTCAGGTGACCTACGAGCAGTACTTC. Using reference TRBV14 and TRBJ2-7 for the parts outside the CDR3, the full variable domain is EAGVTQFPSHSVIEKGQTVTLRCDPISGHDNLYWYRRVMGKEIKFLLHFVKESKQDESGMPNNRFLAERTGGTYSTLKVQPAELEDSGVYFCASSRQVTYEQYFGPGTRLTVT.

The chain is built from TRBV14 and TRBJ1-2; 7 bases line up with TRBD1. Germline V gene data show CDR1 as SGHDN and CDR2 as FVKESK. This CDR3 has 15 residues. Trimming cost V 0 bases and J 4 bases; bases outside gene matches: 5. CDR3 bases: TGTGCCAGCAGCCAAGACCGACAGGGTCCCTATGGCTACACCTTC. Its translation is CASSQDRQGPYGYTF.

The chain links TRBV3-1 (or the pseudogene TRBV3-2) to TRBJ2-1; D possibly matches TRBD1 or TRBD2 (5 bases each). CDR3 length equals 18 residues. V was cut by 0 bases and J by 7 bases, with 22 bases left in between. CDR1 is LGHDT, CDR2 YNNKEL, per germline (reference sequence). The CDR3 DNA reads as TGTGCCAGCAGCCAAGATCTCCGGGACGGGTTGGCGTCTAATGAGCAGTTCTTC. Protein product: CASSQDLRDGLASNEQFF.

This chain joins TRBV10-3 and TRBJ2-1, with 10 nucleotides matching TRBD2. The CDR3 spans 15 residues. The V segment lost 7 bases and the J segment 5 bases; nucleotides outside the gene matches: 8. Germline V gene lookup returns CDR1 ENHRY and CDR2 SYGVKD. CDR3 DNA: TGTGCCATCAACCCTAGCGGGAGTTATGACAATGAGCAGTTCTTC. This sequence encodes CAINPSGSYDNEQFF.